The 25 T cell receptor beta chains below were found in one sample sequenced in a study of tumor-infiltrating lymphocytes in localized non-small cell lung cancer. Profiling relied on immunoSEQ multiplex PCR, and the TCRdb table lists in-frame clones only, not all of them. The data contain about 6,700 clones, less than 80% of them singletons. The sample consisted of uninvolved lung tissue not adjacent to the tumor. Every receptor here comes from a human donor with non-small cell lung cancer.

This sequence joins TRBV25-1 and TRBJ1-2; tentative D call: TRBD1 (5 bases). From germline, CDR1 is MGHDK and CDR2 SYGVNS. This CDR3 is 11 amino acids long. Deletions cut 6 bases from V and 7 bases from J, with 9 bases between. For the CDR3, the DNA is TGTGCCAGCAGGGGGGGGAGTGGCTACACCTTC. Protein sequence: CASRGGSGYTF.

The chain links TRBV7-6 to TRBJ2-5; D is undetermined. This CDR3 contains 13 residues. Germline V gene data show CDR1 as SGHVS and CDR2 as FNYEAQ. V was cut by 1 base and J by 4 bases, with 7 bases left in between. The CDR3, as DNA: TGTGCCAGCAGCTTAGTAGGGTCAGAGACCCAGTACTTC. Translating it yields CASSLVGSETQYF.

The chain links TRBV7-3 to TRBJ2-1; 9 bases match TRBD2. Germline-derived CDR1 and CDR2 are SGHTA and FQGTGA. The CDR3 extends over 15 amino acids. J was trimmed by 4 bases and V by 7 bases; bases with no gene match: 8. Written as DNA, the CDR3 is TGTGCCAGCACCCCAACCCTAGCGGGGTACAATGAGCAGTTCTTC. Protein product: CASTPTLAGYNEQFF.

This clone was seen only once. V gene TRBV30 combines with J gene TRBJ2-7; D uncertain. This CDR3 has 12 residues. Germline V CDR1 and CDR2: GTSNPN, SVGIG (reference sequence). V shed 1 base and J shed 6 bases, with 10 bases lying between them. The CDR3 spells CAWSDRKGEQYF. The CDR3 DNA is TGTGCCTGGAGTGACCGGAAGGGCGAGCAGTACTTC.

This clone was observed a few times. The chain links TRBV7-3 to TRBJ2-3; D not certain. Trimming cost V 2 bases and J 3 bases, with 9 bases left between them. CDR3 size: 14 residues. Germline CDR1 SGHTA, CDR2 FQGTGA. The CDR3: CASSLSAFTDTQYF. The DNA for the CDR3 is TGTGCCAGCAGCTTATCAGCTTTTACAGATACGCAGTATTTT.

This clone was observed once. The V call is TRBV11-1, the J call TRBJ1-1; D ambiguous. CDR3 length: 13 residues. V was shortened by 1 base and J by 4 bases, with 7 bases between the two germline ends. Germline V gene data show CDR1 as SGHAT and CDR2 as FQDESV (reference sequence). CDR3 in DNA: TGTGCCAGCAGCTTAGTGCGGGGCACTGAAGCTTTCTTT. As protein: CASSLVRGTEAFF.

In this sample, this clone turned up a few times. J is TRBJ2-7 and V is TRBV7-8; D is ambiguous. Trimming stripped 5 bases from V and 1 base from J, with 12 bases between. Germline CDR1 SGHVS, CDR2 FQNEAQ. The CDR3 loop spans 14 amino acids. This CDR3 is CASSPRSRSYEQYF. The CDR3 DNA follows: TGTGCCAGCAGCCCCAGGAGCAGATCCTACGAGCAGTACTTC. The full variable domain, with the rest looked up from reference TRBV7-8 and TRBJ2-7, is GAGVSQSPRYKVAKRGQDVALRCDPISGHVSLFWYQQALGQGPEFLTYFQNEAQLDKSGLPSDRFFAERPEGSVSTLKIQRTQQEDSAVYLCASSPRSRSYEQYFGPGTRLTVT.

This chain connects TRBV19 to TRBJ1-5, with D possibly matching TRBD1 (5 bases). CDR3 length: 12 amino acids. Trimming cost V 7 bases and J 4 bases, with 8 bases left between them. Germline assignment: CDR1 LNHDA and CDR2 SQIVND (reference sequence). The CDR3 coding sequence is TGTGCCAGTACAAGGGGAAATCAGCCCCAGCATTTT. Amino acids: CASTRGNQPQHF.

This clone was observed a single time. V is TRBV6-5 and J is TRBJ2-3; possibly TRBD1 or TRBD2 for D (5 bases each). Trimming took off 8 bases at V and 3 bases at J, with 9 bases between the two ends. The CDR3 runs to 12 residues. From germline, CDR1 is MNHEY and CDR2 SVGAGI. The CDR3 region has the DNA TGTGCCAGCTGGGACGGTACAGATACGCAGTATTTT. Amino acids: CASWDGTDTQYF.

The CDR3 bases are TGTGCCAGCAGCCGCCTGGAAAGGGGGCATGAGACCCAGTACTTC. Translation gives CASSRLERGHETQYF. This chain joins TRBV9 and TRBJ2-5; 7 bases agree with TRBD1. The CDR3 runs 15 residues. V lost 4 bases to trimming and J lost 5 bases; unmatched junction nucleotides: 11. CDR1 is SGDLS and CDR2 is YYNGEE in the germline V gene.

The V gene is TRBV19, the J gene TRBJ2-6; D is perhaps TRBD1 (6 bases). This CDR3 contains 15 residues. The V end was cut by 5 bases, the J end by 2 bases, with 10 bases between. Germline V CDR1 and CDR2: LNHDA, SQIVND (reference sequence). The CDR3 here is CASSYRVTGANVLTF. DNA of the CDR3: TGTGCCAGTAGTTACAGGGTCACTGGGGCCAACGTCCTGACTTTC.

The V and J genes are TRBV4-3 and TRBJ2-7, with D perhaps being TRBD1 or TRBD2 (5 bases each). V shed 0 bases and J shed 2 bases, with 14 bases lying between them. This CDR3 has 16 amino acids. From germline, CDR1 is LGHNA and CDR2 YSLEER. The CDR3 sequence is CASSQDHRGRAYEQYF. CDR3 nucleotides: TGCGCCAGCAGCCAAGATCACCGGGGCCGGGCCTACGAGCAGTACTTC.

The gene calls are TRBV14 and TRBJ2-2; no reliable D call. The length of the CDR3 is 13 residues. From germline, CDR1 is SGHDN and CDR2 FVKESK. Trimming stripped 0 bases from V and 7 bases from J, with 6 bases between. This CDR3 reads CASSQDQVGELFF. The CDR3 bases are TGTGCCAGCAGCCAAGATCAGGTCGGGGAGCTGTTTTTT.

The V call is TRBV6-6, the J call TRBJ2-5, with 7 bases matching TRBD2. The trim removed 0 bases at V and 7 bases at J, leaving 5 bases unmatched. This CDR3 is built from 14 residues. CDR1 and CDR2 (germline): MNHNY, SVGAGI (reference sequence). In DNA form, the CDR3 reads TGTGCCAGCAGTTACTCCGGGACTACTATGACCCAGTACTTC. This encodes CASSYSGTTMTQYF.

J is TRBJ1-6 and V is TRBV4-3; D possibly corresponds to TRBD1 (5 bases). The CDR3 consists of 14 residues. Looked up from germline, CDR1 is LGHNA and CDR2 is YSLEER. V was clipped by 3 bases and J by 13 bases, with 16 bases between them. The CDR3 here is CASSQGVSVPPLHF. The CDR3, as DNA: TGCGCCAGCAGCCAGGGGGTCTCAGTCCCCCCCCTCCACTTT.

The CDR3 DNA is TGTGCCAGCACCGAAAGCGGGGCCAGCTCCTACAATGAGCAGTTCTTC. Translating it yields CASTESGASSYNEQFF. The chain links TRBV6-6 to TRBJ2-1; 7 bases match TRBD2. The germline V gene encodes CDR1 MNHNY and CDR2 SVGAGI (reference sequence). This CDR3 region has 16 residues. Trimming removed 7 bases from V and 0 bases from J; junction bases left unmatched: 9.

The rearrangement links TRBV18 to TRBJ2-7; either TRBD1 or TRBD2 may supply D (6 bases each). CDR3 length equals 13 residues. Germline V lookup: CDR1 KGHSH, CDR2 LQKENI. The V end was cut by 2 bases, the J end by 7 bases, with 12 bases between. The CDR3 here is CASSPRQAGEQYF. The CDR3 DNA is TGTGCCAGCTCACCAAGACAGGCGGGGGAGCAGTACTTC.

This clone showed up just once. The CDR3 DNA sequence: TGTGCCAGCAGCTTAGACCCCCTCTCCTACAATGAGCAGTTCTTC. As protein: CASSLDPLSYNEQFF. The chain employs TRBV11-3 and TRBJ2-1, with no clear D. The CDR3 sequence is 15 residues long. The germline CDR1 and CDR2 sequences are SGHNT and YENEEA. V gave up 0 bases and J gave up 0 bases, with 6 bases separating them.

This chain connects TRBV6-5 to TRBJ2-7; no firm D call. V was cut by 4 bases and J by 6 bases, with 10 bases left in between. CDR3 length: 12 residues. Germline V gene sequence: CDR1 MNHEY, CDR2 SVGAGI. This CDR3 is CASSLRLLEQYF. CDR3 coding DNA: TGTGCCAGCAGTTTAAGGCTGCTCGAGCAGTACTTC.

The CDR3 loop is CASRLGQTQGNTIYF. DNA for the CDR3: TGTGCCAGCAGGCTCGGACAGACCCAAGGAAACACCATATATTTT. This chain joins TRBV6-5 and TRBJ1-3; TRBD1 is a possible D gene (6 bases). Between the trimmed V and J ends, which lost 6 bases and 4 bases, there was a span of 16 bases. Germline-derived CDR1 and CDR2 are MNHEY and SVGAGI. The CDR3 totals 15 residues.

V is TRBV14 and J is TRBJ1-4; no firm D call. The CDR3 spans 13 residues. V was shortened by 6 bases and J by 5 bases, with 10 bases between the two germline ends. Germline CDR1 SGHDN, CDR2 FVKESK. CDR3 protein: CASSRGPNEKLFF. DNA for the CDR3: TGTGCCAGCAGTCGAGGCCCGAATGAAAAACTGTTTTTT.

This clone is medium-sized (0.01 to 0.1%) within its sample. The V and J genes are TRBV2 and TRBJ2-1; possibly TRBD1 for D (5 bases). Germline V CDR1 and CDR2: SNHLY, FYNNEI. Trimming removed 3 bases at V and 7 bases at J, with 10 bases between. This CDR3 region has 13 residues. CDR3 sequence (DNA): TGTGCCAGCAGTGAGCTTCCAGGGAATGAGCAGTTCTTC. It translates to CASSELPGNEQFF.

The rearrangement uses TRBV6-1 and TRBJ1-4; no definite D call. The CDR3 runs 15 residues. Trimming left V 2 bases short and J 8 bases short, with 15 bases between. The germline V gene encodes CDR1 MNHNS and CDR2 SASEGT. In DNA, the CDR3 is TGTGCCAGCAGTGAAAATATAGGGCGCGGGGAAAAACTGTTTTTT. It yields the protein CASSENIGRGEKLFF.

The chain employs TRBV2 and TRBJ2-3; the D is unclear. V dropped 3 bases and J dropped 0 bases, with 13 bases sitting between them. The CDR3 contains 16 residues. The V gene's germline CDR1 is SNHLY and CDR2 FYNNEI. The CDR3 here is CASSDRAATSTDTQYF. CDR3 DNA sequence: TGTGCCAGCAGTGATCGGGCGGCAACTAGCACAGATACGCAGTATTTT.

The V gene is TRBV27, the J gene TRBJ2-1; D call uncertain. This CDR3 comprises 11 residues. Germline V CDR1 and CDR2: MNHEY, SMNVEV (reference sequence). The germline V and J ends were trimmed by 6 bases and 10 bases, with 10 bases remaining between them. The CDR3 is CASSRVGEQFF. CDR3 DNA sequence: TGTGCCAGCAGCCGCGTAGGGGAGCAGTTCTTC.